Here is one T cell receptor beta chain with its context. The antigen is undetermined. Germline lookup yields CDR1 MNHNS and CDR2 SASEGT. The CDR3 has 14 residues. The germline V and J ends were trimmed by 6 bases and 14 bases, with 20 bases remaining between them. Sequencing used immunoSEQ v3.0 at survey level. Sequencing efforts were directed toward about 40,000-50,000 T-cell genomes per sample. Data came from immunoSEQ multiplex PCR; TCRdb stores just in-frame clones and leaves some out. The sample records 15,000 to 20,000 clones, approximately 95% being singletons. This sample is part of a study of long-term antiretroviral therapy in people with HIV. Overall study findings and caveats: Sampling of blood ran from about 2004 to 2018, and older ART regimens were possibly in use. Clones that had undergone expansion before ART dominated the repertoire at all time points.

This material consisted of unsorted PBMCs, taken more than 10 years after starting antiretroviral therapy. This clonotype was sampled from a man aged 30 to 45 with HIV. The chain joins TRBV6-1 to TRBJ1-6; D uncertain. CDR3 DNA: TGTGCCAGCAGGCCGGGAACCAAAGGATATACCCTCCACTTT. Protein sequence: CASRPGTKGYTLHF.